These 4 T cell receptor beta chains originate from one sample sequenced in a study of blood T cell repertoires in COVID-19. Measured with immunoSEQ multiplex PCR; TCRdb has only the in-frame clones, and not every one. The table includes roughly 100,000 clones, under 80% detected once. The sample consisted of peripheral blood. The origin of the receptors is a woman aged 70 to 79 with acute or convalescent COVID-19.

The gene calls are TRBV4-2 and TRBJ1-4; 8 bases line up with TRBD1. V was pared by 0 bases and J by 7 bases, with 1 base of the junction left unmatched. CDR1 LGHNA and CDR2 YNFKEQ come from the germline V gene. The CDR3 length is 14 residues. The CDR3 DNA is TGTGCCAGCAGCCAAGATGGACAGGGTGAAAAACTGTTTTTT. It codes for CASSQDGQGEKLFF.

This clone occurred a few times. The chain recombines TRBV30 with TRBJ2-1; a possible D gene is TRBD2 (6 bases). Trimming pared 2 bases from V and 8 bases from J, leaving 10 bases between. The CDR3 contains 12 residues. CDR1 is GTSNPN, CDR2 SVGIG, per germline (reference sequence). Here the CDR3 reads CAWSTSKDEQFF. In DNA, the CDR3 is TGTGCCTGGAGTACTAGCAAAGATGAGCAGTTCTTC. Filled out from reference TRBV30 and TRBJ2-1, the complete variable domain reads SQTIHQWPATLVQPVGSPLSLECTVEGTSNPNLYWYRQAAGRGLQLLFYSVGIGQISSEVPQNLSASRPQDRQFILSSKKLLLSDSGFYLCAWSTSKDEQFFGPGTRLTVL.

The V gene is TRBV9, the J gene TRBJ1-3; D remains unclear. CDR1 and CDR2 (germline): SGDLS, YYNGEE. The CDR3 is 15 residues long. Trimming shortened V by 0 bases and J by 4 bases, and 11 bases separated the two germline ends. CDR3 residues: CASSVDGGPGNTIYF. The CDR3 nucleotides are TGTGCCAGCAGCGTAGACGGAGGACCGGGAAACACCATATATTTT.

This chain connects TRBV4-1 to TRBJ1-5; D gene unclear. Deletions cut 1 base from V and 7 bases from J, with 11 bases between. CDR3 length: 14 amino acids. Germline values: CDR1 MGHRA, CDR2 YSYEKL. The CDR3 region has the DNA TGCGCCAGCAGCCAAGGCGTGATAACCCAGCCCCAGCATTTT. Translated, it gives CASSQGVITQPQHF.